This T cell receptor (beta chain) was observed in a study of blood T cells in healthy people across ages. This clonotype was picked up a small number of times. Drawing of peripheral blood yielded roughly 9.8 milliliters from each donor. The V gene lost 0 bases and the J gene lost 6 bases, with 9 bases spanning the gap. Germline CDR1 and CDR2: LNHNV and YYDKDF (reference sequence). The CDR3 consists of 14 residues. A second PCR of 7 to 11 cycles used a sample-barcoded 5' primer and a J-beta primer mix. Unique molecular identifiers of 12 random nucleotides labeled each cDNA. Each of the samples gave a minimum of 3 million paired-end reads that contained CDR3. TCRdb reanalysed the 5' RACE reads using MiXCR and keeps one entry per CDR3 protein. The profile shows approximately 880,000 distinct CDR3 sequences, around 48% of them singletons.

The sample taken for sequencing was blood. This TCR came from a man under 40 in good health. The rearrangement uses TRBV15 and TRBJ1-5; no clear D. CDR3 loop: CATSRDGEGQPQHF. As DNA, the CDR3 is TGTGCCACCAGCAGAGATGGGGAGGGTCAGCCCCAGCATTTT.